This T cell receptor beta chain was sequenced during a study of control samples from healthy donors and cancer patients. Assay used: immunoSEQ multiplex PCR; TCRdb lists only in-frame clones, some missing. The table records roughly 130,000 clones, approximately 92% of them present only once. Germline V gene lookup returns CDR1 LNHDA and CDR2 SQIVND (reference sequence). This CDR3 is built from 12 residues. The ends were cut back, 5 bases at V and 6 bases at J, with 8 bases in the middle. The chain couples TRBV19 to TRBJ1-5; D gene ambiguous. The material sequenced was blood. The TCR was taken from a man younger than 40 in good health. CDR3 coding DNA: TGTGCCAGTAGTCCGGCGGCTCAGCCCCAGCATTTT. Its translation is CASSPAAQPQHF.